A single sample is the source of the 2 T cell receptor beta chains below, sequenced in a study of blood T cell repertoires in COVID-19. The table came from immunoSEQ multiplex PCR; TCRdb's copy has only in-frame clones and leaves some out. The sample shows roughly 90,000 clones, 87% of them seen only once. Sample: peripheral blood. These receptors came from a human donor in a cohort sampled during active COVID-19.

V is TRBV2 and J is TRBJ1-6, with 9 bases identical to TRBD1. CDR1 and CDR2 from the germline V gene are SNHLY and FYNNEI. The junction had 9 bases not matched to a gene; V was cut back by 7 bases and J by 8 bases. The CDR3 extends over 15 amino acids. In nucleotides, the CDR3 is TGTGCCAGCACTTCCGACAGGGGGGGAGATTCACCCCTCCACTTT. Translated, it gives CASTSDRGGDSPLHF. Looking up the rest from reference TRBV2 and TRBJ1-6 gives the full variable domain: EPEVTQTPSHQVTQMGQEVILRCVPISNHLYFYWYRQILGQKVEFLVSFYNNEISEKSEIFDDQFSVERPDGSNFTLKIRSTKLEDSAMYFCASTSDRGGDSPLHFGNGTRLTVT.

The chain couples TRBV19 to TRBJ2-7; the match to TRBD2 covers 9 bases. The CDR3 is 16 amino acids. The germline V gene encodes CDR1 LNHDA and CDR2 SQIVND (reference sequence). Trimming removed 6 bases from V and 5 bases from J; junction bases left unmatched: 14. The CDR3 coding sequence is TGTGCCAGTAGGCCCAGCGGGAGGAAACTTGGGAACGAGCAGTACTTC. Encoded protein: CASRPSGRKLGNEQYF.